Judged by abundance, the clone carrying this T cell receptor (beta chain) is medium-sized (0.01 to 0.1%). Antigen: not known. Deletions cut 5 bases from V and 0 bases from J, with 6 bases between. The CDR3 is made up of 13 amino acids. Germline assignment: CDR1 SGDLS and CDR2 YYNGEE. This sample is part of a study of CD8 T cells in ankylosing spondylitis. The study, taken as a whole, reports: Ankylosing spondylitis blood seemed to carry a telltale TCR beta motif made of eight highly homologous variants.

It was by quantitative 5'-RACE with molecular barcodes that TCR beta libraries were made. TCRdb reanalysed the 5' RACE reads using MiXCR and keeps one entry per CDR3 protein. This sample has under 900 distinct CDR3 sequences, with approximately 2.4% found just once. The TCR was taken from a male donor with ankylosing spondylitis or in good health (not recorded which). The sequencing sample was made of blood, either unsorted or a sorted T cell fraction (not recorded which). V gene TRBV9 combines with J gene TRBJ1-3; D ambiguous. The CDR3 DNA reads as TGTGCCAGCAGTAAGAACTCTGGAAACACCATATATTTT. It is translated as CASSKNSGNTIYF. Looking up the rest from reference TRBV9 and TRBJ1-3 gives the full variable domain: DSGVTQTPKHLITATGQRVTLRCSPRSGDLSVYWYQQSLDQGLQFLIQYYNGEERAKGNILERFSAQQFPDLHSELNLSSLELGDSALYFCASSKNSGNTIYFGEGSWLTVV.